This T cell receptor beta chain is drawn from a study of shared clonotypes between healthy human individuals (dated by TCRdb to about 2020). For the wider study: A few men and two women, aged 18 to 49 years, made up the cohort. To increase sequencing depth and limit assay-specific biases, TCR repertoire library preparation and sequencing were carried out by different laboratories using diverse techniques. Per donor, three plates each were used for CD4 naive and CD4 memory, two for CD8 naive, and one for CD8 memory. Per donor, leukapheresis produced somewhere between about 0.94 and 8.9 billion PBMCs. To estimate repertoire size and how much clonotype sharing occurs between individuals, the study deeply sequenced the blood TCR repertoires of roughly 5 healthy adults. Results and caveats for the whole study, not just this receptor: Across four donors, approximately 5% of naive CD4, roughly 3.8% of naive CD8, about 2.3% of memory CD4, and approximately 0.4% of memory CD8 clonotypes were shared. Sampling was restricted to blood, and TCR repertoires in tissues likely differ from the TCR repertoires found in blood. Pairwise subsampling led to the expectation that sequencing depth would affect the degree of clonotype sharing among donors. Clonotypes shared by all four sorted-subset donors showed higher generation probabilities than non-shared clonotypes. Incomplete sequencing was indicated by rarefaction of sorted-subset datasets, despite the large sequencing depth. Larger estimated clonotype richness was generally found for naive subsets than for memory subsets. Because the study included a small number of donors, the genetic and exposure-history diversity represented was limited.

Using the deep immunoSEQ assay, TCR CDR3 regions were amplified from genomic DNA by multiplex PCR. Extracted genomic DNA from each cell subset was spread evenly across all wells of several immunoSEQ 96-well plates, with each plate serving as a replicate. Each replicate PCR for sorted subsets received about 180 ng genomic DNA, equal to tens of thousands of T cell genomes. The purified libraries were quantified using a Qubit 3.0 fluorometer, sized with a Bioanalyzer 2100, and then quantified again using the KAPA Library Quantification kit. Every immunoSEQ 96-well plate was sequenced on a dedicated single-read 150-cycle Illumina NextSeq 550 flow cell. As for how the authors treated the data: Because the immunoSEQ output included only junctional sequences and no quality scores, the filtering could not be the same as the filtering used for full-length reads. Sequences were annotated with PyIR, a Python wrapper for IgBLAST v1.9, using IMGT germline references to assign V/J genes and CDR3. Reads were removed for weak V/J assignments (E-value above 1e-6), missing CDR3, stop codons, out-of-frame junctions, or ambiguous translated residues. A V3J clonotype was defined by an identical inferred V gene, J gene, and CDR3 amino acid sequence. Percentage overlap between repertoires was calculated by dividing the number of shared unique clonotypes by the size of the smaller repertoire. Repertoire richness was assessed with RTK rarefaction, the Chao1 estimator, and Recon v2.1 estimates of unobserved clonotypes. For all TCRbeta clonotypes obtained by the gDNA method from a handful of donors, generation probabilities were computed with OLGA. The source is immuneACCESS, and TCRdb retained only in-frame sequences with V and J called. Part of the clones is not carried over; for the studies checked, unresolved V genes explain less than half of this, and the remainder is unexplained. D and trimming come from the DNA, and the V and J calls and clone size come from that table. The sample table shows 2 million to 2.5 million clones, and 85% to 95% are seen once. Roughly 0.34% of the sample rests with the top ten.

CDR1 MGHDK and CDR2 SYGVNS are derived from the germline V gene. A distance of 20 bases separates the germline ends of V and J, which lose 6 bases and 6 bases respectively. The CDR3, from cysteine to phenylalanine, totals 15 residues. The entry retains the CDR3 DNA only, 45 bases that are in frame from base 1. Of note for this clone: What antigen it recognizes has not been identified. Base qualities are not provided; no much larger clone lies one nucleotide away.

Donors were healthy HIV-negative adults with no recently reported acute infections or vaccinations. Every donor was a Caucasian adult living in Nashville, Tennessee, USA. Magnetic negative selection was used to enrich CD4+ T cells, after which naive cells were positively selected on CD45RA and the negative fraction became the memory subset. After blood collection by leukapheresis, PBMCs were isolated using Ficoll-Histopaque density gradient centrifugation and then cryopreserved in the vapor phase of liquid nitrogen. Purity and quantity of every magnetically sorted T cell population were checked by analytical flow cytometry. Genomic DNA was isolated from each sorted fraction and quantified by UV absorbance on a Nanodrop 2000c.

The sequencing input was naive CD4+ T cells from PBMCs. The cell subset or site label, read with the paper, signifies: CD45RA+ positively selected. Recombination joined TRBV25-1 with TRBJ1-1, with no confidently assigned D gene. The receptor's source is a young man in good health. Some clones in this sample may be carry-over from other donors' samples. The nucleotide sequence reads TGTGCCAGCAGGGATACACGAAGAGCCATGGCTGAAGCTTTCTTT. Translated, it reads CASRDTRRAMAEAFF.